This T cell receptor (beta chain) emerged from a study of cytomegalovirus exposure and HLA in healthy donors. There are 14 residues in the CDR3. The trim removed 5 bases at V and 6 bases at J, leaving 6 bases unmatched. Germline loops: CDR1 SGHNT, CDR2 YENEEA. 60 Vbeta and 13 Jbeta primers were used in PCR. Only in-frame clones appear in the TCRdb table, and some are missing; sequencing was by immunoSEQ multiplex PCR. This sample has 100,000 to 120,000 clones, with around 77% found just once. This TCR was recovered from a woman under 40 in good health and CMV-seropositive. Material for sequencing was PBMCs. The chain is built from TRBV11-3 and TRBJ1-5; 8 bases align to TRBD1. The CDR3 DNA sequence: TGTGCCAGCAGCACATCCGGGACAGGTCAGCCCCAGCATTTT. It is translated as CASSTSGTGQPQHF.